The 5 T cell receptor beta chains given below trace back to one sample, sequenced in a study of CD8 T cells in ankylosing spondylitis. Study results and limitations: Ankylosing spondylitis blood appeared to be characterized by a TCR beta motif of roughly eight highly homologous variants.

In TCRdb, the 5' RACE reads were re-called with MiXCR into one record per CDR3 protein. This repertoire shows a few hundred thousand distinct CDR3 sequences, 6.5% to 10% found once; its top ten account for about 14%. These receptors' targets are unknown. The sequencing sample was made of blood, either unsorted or a sorted T cell fraction (not recorded which). The receptors here all came from a male donor with ankylosing spondylitis.

This clonotype was counted ten times or more. This rearrangement joins TRBV12-3 or TRBV12-4 to TRBJ1-5; D is ambiguous. V was shortened by 7 bases and J by 9 bases, with 16 bases between the two germline ends. This CDR3 spans 13 amino acids. CDR3 loop: CASNLGGARPQHF. CDR3 bases: TGTGCCAGCAACTTGGGTGGAGCCAGGCCCCAGCATTTT.

The chain links TRBV9 to TRBJ2-3, with TRBD2 matching 8 bases. CDR3 size: 15 residues. Trimming took 4 bases from V and 3 from J; bases not matched to a gene: 7. The germline V gene encodes CDR1 SGDLS and CDR2 YYNGEE. The CDR3 reads CASSHREGGTDTQYF. In DNA, the CDR3 is TGTGCCAGCAGCCACCGGGAGGGAGGAACAGATACGCAGTATTTT.

The chain combines TRBV18 with TRBJ1-1; 9 bases match TRBD1. This CDR3 is built from 17 residues. CDR1 and CDR2 (germline): KGHSH, LQKENI. The J segment lost 0 bases and the V segment lost 1 base, leaving 6 bases of the junction unmatched. CDR3 nucleotide sequence: TGTGCCAGCTCACCACGACAGGGGGGGATTATGAACACTGAAGCTTTCTTT. This translates into CASSPRQGGIMNTEAFF.

This clonotype was picked up a small number of times. The chain combines TRBV2 with TRBJ2-3; perhaps TRBD2 as D (5 bases). Trimming removed 7 bases at V and 6 bases at J, with 14 bases between. Germline CDR1 SNHLY, CDR2 FYNNEI. CDR3 size: 13 residues. The CDR3 DNA sequence: TGTGCCAGCACCCCTTACGAGCGGGATACGCAGTATTTT. This gives the protein CASTPYERDTQYF.

This clonotype was detected ten times or more. V and J are TRBV28 and TRBJ1-1, with D possibly TRBD1 on 5 matching bases. V lost 6 bases and J 2 bases, leaving 16 bases between the germline ends. Germline V gene data show CDR1 as MDHEN and CDR2 as SYDVKM. The CDR3 is 15 amino acids. CDR3 sequence (DNA): TGTGCCAGCAGCCCCCCGGACAAGTTCAACACTGAAGCTTTCTTT. Encoded protein: CASSPPDKFNTEAFF. Complete variable domain (other parts from reference TRBV28 and TRBJ1-1): DVKVTQSSRYLVKRTGEKVFLECVQDMDHENMFWYRQDPGLGLRLIYFSYDVKMKEKGDIPEGYSVSREKKERFSLILESASTNQTSMYLCASSPPDKFNTEAFFGQGTRLTVV.